Included here is one TCR beta chain sequence, with context. Clones were read by immunoSEQ multiplex PCR, and TCRdb kept only the in-frame ones, dropping some. The sample lists about 28,000 clones; roughly three quarters were seen once. The V gene's germline CDR1 is MGHRA and CDR2 YSYEKL. This CDR3 spans 13 amino acids. V shed 4 bases and J shed 3 bases, with 10 bases lying between them. The data belong to a study of STAT5B mutations in CD4+ large granular lymphocyte leukemia. This chain uses TRBV4-1 with TRBJ2-7, with D possibly matching TRBD2 (5 bases). The sequence came from a human donor in good health. Sequences were obtained from CD4+ T cells from blood buffy coats. The CDR3 sequence is CASSPDEGYEQYV. As DNA, the CDR3 is TGCGCCAGCAGCCCAGACGAGGGCTACGAGCAGTACGTC.